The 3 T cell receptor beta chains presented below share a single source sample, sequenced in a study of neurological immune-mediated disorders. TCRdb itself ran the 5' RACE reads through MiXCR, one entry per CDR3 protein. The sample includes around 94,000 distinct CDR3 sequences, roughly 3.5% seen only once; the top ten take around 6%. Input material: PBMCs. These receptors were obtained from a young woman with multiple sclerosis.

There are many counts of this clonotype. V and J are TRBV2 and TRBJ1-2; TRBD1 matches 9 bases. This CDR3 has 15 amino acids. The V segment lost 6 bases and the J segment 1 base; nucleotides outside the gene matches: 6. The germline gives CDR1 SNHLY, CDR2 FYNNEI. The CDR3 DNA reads TGTGCCAGCAGACAGGGGGCTTCCGTTAACTATGGCTACACCTTC. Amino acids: CASRQGASVNYGYTF.

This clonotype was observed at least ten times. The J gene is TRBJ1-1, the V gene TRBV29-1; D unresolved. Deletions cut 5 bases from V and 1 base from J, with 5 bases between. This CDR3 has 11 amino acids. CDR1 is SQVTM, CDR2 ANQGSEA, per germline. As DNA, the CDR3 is TGCAGCGTTCAGGAGAACACTGAAGCTTTCTTT. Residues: CSVQENTEAFF. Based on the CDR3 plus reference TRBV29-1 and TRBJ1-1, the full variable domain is SAVISQKPSRDICQRGTSLTIQCQVDSQVTMMFWYRQQPGQSLTLIATANQGSEATYESGFVIDKFPISRPNLTFSTLTVSNMSPEDSSIYLCSVQENTEAFFGQGTRLTVV.

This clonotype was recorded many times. This CDR3 reads CASSGRDNYGYTF. In nucleotides, the CDR3 is TGCGCCAGCAGCGGCAGGGACAACTATGGCTACACCTTC. The chain carries TRBV5-1 and TRBJ1-2, with a tentative D call TRBD1 (5 bases). Trimming removed 4 bases from V and 2 bases from J, with 9 bases in between. The CDR3 has 13 amino acids. Germline V gene lookup returns CDR1 SGHRS and CDR2 YFSETQ.